One sample yielded the 21 T cell receptor beta chains listed below, sequenced in a study of blood T cell repertoires in COVID-19. The assay was immunoSEQ multiplex PCR, and TCRdb's table has in-frame clones only and misses some. There are over 200,000 clones in the sample; approximately 83% occur only once, and around 2% lies in the top ten. The specimen was PBMCs or T cells enriched from blood (not recorded which). The origin of the receptors is a woman aged 45-65 years who had recovered from COVID-19.

This clone was found a few times. The chain carries TRBV7-9 and TRBJ2-7, with 9 bases aligning to TRBD2. CDR1 is SEHNR and CDR2 is FQNEAQ in the germline V gene (reference sequence). Trimming removed 1 base from V and 4 bases from J; junction bases left unmatched: 8. There are 16 residues in the CDR3. CDR3 amino acids: CASSLVVAGGDYEQYF. The CDR3, as DNA: TGTGCCAGCAGCTTAGTAGTGGCGGGAGGGGATTACGAGCAGTACTTC.

This clone occurred once. The genes are TRBV19 and TRBJ1-3; D unresolved. This CDR3 spans 15 amino acids. The germline CDR1 and CDR2 sequences are LNHDA and SQIVND (reference sequence). Between the trimmed V and J ends, which lost 6 bases and 0 bases, there was a span of 12 bases. For the CDR3, the DNA is TGTGCCAGTAGCAAAGACACGAGCTCTGGAAACACCATATATTTT. It codes for CASSKDTSSGNTIYF.

The chain employs TRBV5-1 and TRBJ2-1, with 13 bases that match TRBD2. The CDR3 runs to 15 residues. The germline gives CDR1 SGHRS, CDR2 YFSETQ. Trimming cost V 4 bases and J 8 bases; bases outside gene matches: 6. The chain's CDR3 is CASSPRTSGSHEQFF. For the CDR3, the DNA is TGCGCCAGCAGCCCAAGGACTAGCGGGAGCCATGAGCAGTTCTTC.

In this sample, this clone turned up a few times. J is TRBJ2-2 and V is TRBV29-1, with 8 bases lining up with TRBD1. The CDR3 length is 14 residues. Germline CDR1 is SQVTM and CDR2 is ANQGSEA. V gave up 7 bases and J gave up 3 bases; unmatched junction bases: 7. CDR3 residues: CSALTGVDTGELFF. In DNA, the CDR3 is TGCAGCGCGTTGACAGGGGTGGACACCGGGGAGCTGTTTTTT.

A word on this clone: A much larger clone lies a single base off, so this may be a read error. The CDR3 bases are TGTGCCAGCAGCTTAGTCAGGGAGAACACTGAAGCTTTCTTT. This encodes CASSLVRENTEAFF. The chain uses TRBV7-2 and TRBJ1-1; a weak D match, TRBD1 (5 bases). This CDR3 has 14 amino acids. Germline CDR1 reads SGHTA; CDR2 reads FQGNSA. With 1 base removed from V and 1 base from J, the gap between germline ends came to 7 bases. The variable domain in full, with the rest retrieved from reference TRBV7-2 and TRBJ1-1, is GAGVSQSPSNKVTEKGKDVELRCDPISGHTALYWYRQSLGQGLEFLIYFQGNSAPDKSGLPSDRFSAERTGGSVSTLTIQRTQQEDSAVYLCASSLVRENTEAFFGQGTRLTVV.

Written as DNA, the CDR3 is TGTGCCATCAGTGAGTCGAACCGAAACCGACCGGGACTAGCGGACTACGAGCAGTACTTC. Encoded protein: CAISESNRNRPGLADYEQYF. This chain uses TRBV10-3 with TRBJ2-7; 11 bases fit TRBD2. Germline V gene sequence: CDR1 ENHRY, CDR2 SYGVKD. V was pared by 0 bases and J by 3 bases, with 16 bases of the junction left unmatched. The CDR3 extends over 20 amino acids.

In its sample, this clone was seen a few times. The V gene is TRBV6-2 or TRBV6-3, the J gene TRBJ2-7; 10 bases map to TRBD1. CDR1 and CDR2 (germline): MNHEY, SVGEGT. Trimming at V came to 5 bases and at J to 0 bases, leaving 4 bases not matched to a gene. This CDR3 region has 15 residues. The chain's CDR3 is CASSTTGGASYEQYF. The CDR3 bases are TGTGCCAGCAGTACGACAGGGGGCGCCTCCTACGAGCAGTACTTC.

This sequence joins TRBV28 and TRBJ1-5; no clear D. This CDR3 has 17 residues. Germline CDR1 MDHEN, CDR2 SYDVKM. The V end lost 3 bases, the J end lost 2 bases, and 17 bases lay between the germline ends. The CDR3 sequence is CASSLRVPNLGNQPQHF. The DNA for the CDR3 is TGTGCCAGCAGTTTGAGGGTCCCGAATCTTGGCAATCAGCCCCAGCATTTT.

There are a few counts of this clone. The CDR3 loop is CASSIQAGANVLTF. The CDR3 DNA reads as TGTGCCAGTAGTATCCAGGCTGGGGCCAACGTCCTGACTTTC. This chain connects TRBV19 to TRBJ2-6; no clear D. Germline-derived CDR1 and CDR2 are LNHDA and SQIVND (reference sequence). Trimming removed 3 bases at V and 2 bases at J, with 5 bases between. The CDR3 spans 14 residues.

The gene calls are TRBV29-1 and TRBJ1-5; D gene uncertain. V lost 4 bases and J 0 bases, leaving 7 bases between the germline ends. The CDR3 consists of 13 residues. Germline V gene sequence: CDR1 SQVTM, CDR2 ANQGSEA. This CDR3 is CSVAWASNQPQHF. DNA of the CDR3: TGCAGCGTTGCTTGGGCTAGCAATCAGCCCCAGCATTTT.

The chain couples TRBV11-2 to TRBJ2-7; the match to TRBD2 covers 8 bases. Germline V lookup: CDR1 SGHAT, CDR2 FQNNGV. V shed 5 bases, J shed 2 bases, and the junction held 20 bases outside the gene matches. The CDR3 contains 19 residues. Written as DNA, the CDR3 is TGTGCCAGCAGCCCCTGGTTGGCGCGCGGGAGGCCAAAAACCTACGAGCAGTACTTC. This encodes CASSPWLARGRPKTYEQYF.

The chain joins TRBV5-4 to TRBJ2-2, with D uncertain. The CDR3 sequence is 16 residues long. Germline CDR1 reads SGHNT; CDR2 reads YYREEE (reference sequence). V lost 0 bases to trimming and J lost 4 bases, with 13 bases between them. Written as DNA, the CDR3 is TGTGCCAGCAGCTTGGAGCTCAGCGTCGGCACCGGGGAGCTGTTTTTT. Its protein product is CASSLELSVGTGELFF.

This rearrangement joins TRBV5-8 to TRBJ1-3, with D uncertain. V shed 4 bases and J shed 0 bases, with 14 bases lying between them. The CDR3 sequence is 16 residues long. Germline CDR1 SGHTS, CDR2 YDEGEE. CDR3 DNA sequence: TGTGCCAGCAGCCAGCGGCAGGCCAACTCTGGAAACACCATATATTTT. Its protein is CASSQRQANSGNTIYF.

The rearrangement links TRBV14 to TRBJ2-2, with D unresolved. The germline V gene encodes CDR1 SGHDN and CDR2 FVKESK. V lost 6 bases and J lost 3, with 8 bases in between. This CDR3 contains 13 residues. CDR3 in amino acids: CASSEQYTGELFF. The CDR3, as DNA: TGTGCCAGCAGTGAACAGTACACCGGGGAGCTGTTTTTT.

V and J are TRBV7-9 and TRBJ1-3; 8 bases line up with TRBD1. Germline V gene data show CDR1 as SEHNR and CDR2 as FQNEAQ (reference sequence). The CDR3 totals 15 residues. The V and J ends lost 8 bases and 0 bases, in that order; junction bases with no gene match: 6. The CDR3 spells CASGTGGYSGNTIYF. The CDR3, as DNA: TGTGCCAGCGGAACAGGGGGTTACTCTGGAAACACCATATATTTT.

This clone was recorded only once. The V gene is TRBV28, the J gene TRBJ1-2; possibly TRBD1 for D (6 bases). V shed 8 bases and J shed 5 bases, with 15 bases lying between them. Germline assignment: CDR1 MDHEN and CDR2 SYDVKM. The CDR3 extends over 13 amino acids. The CDR3 DNA is TGTGCCAGCCAAAATACAGGGAATTATGGCTACACCTTC. Its translation is CASQNTGNYGYTF.

This clone has at least ten counts. The rearrangement links TRBV5-4 to TRBJ2-1; TRBD1 matches at 7 bases. The V and J ends lost 5 bases and 5 bases, in that order; junction bases with no gene match: 7. The germline gives CDR1 SGHNT, CDR2 YYREEE (reference sequence). The length of the CDR3 is 14 residues. CDR3 loop: CASRERGRDNEQFF. CDR3 DNA sequence: TGTGCCAGCAGAGAAAGGGGGCGGGACAATGAGCAGTTCTTC.

This clone was seen only once. The chain combines TRBV7-8 with TRBJ2-1, with 9 bases aligning to TRBD2. CDR1 is SGHVS, CDR2 FQNEAQ, per germline. The CDR3 runs to 15 residues. V lost 5 bases to trimming and J lost 10 bases; unmatched junction nucleotides: 12. The chain's CDR3 is CASSPAGLAWREQFF. The DNA for the CDR3 is TGTGCCAGCAGCCCCGCCGGACTAGCGTGGAGGGAGCAGTTCTTC.

This sequence joins TRBV27 and TRBJ2-1; 7 nucleotides agree with TRBD1. The CDR3 is made up of 15 amino acids. V dropped 5 bases and J dropped 7; count of bases not matched to a gene: 11. Germline V gives CDR1 MNHEY, CDR2 SMNVEV (reference sequence). CDR3 in amino acids: CASSLRQGVRNEQFF. Written as DNA, the CDR3 is TGTGCCAGCAGTCTCAGACAGGGAGTAAGGAATGAGCAGTTCTTC.

This chain links TRBV2 with TRBJ2-3; 11 bases match TRBD2. The germline CDR1 and CDR2 sequences are SNHLY and FYNNEI. The CDR3 extends over 15 amino acids. Trimming cost V 5 bases and J 2 bases; bases outside gene matches: 3. The CDR3 sequence is CASSYSGRVTDTQYF. As DNA, the CDR3 is TGTGCCAGCAGTTATAGCGGGAGGGTCACAGATACGCAGTATTTT.

For this clone: One end of the junction varies from germline; a read error may be responsible. J is TRBJ2-1 and V is TRBV7-9; TRBD2 aligns across 13 bases. The CDR3 totals 18 residues. CDR1 is SEHNR, CDR2 FQNEAQ, per germline (reference sequence). For the CDR3, the DNA is TGTGCCAACAGCTCAAAACGCACTAGCGGGAGGGCCGGCTATGAGCAGTTCTTC. It codes for CANSSKRTSGRAGYEQFF. The full variable domain, with the rest looked up from reference TRBV7-9 and TRBJ2-1, is DTGVSQNPRHKITKRGQNVTFRCDPISEHNRLYWYRQTLGQGPEFLTYFQNEAQLEKSRLLSDRFSAERPKGSFSTLEIQRTEQGDSAMYLCANSSKRTSGRAGYEQFFGPGTRLTVL.